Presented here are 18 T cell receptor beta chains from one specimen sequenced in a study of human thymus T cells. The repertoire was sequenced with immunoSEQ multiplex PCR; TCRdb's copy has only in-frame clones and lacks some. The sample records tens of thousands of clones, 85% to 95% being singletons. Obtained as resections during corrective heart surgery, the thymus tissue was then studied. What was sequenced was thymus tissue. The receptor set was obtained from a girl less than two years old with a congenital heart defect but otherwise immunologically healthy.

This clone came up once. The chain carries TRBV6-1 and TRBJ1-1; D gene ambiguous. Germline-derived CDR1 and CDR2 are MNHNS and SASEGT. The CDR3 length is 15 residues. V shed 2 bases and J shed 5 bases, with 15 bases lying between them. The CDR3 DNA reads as TGTGCCAGCAGTGAAATTTTGGACCTTGGGACTGAAGCTTTCTTT. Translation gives CASSEILDLGTEAFF.

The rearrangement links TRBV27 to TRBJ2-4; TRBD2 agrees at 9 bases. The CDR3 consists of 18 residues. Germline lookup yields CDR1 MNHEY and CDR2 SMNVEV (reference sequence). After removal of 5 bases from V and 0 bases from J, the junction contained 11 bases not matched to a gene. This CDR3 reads CASSPWGLAEIAKNIQYF. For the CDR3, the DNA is TGTGCCAGCAGTCCCTGGGGACTAGCCGAGATAGCCAAAAACATTCAGTACTTC.

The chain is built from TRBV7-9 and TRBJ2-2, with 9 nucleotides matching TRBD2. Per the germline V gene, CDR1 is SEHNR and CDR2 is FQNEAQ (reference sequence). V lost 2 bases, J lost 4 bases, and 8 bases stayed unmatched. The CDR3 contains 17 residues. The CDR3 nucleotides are TGTGCCAGCAGCTTAAGGAATCGTAGCGGGAGCACCGGGGAGCTGTTTTTT. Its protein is CASSLRNRSGSTGELFF.

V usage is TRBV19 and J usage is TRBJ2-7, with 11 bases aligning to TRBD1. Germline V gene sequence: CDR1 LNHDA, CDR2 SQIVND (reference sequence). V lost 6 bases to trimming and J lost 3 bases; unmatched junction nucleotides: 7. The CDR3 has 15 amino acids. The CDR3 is CASRSRDRGNYEQYF. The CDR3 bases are TGTGCCAGTAGGAGCCGGGACAGGGGGAACTACGAGCAGTACTTC.

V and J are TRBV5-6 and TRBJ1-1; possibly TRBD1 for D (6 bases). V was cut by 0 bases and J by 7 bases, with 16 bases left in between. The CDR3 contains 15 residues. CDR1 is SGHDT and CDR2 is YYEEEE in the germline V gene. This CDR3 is CASSLAIGGDGEAFF. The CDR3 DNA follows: TGTGCCAGCAGCTTGGCAATAGGGGGTGACGGTGAAGCTTTCTTT. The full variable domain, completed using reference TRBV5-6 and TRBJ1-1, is DAGVTQSPTHLIKTRGQQVTLRCSPKSGHDTVSWYQQALGQGPQFIFQYYEEEERQRGNFPDRFSGHQFPNYSSELNVNALLLGDSALYLCASSLAIGGDGEAFFGQGTRLTVV.

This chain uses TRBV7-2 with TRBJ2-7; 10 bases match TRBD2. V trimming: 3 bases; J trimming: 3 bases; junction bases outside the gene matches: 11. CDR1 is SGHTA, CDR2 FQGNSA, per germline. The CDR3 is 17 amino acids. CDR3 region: CASSLGGKREGLYEQYF. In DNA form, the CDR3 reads TGTGCCAGCAGCTTGGGGGGGAAGCGGGAGGGCCTCTACGAGCAGTACTTC. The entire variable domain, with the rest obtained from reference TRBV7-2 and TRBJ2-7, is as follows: GAGVSQSPSNKVTEKGKDVELRCDPISGHTALYWYRQSLGQGLEFLIYFQGNSAPDKSGLPSDRFSAERTGGSVSTLTIQRTQQEDSAVYLCASSLGGKREGLYEQYFGPGTRLTVT.

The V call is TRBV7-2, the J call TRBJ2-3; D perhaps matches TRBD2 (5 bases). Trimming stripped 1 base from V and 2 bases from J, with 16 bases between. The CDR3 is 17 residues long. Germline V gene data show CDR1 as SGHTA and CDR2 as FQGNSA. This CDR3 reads CASSLGILAGHTDTQYF. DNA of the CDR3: TGTGCCAGCAGCTTAGGGATCCTAGCAGGTCACACAGATACGCAGTATTTT.

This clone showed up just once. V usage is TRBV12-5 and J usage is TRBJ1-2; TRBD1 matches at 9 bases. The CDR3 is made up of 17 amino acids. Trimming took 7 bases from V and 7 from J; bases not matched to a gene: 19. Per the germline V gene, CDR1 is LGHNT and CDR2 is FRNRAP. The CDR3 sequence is CASDLNGQGNTLGGYTF. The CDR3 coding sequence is TGTGCTAGTGATCTGAACGGACAGGGGAATACCCTTGGTGGCTACACCTTC.

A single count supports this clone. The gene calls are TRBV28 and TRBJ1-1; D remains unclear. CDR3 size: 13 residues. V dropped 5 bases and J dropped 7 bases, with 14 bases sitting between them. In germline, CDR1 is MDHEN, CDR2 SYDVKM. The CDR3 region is CASSHASAGEAFF. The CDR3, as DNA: TGTGCCAGCAGTCACGCCTCGGCAGGTGAAGCTTTCTTT.

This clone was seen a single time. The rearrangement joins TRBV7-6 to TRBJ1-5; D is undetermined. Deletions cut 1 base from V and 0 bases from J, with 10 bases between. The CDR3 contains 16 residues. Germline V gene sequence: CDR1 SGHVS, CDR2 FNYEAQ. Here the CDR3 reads CASSLEADNSNQPQHF. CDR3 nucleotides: TGTGCCAGCAGCTTAGAGGCGGATAATAGCAATCAGCCCCAGCATTTT.

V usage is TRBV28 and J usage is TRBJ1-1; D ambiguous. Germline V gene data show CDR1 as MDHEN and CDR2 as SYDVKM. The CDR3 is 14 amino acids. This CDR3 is CATRRAPGYTEAFF. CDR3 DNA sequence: TGTGCAACAAGGAGGGCACCGGGATACACTGAAGCTTTCTTT.

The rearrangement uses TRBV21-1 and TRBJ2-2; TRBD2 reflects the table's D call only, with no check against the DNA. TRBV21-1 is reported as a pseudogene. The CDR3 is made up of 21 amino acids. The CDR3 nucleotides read TGTGCCAGCAGCAAAGCCGACAGGGGGGTAGCGGGAGGTAAAAGCACCGGGGAGCTGTTTTTT. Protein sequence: CASSKADRGVAGGKSTGELFF.

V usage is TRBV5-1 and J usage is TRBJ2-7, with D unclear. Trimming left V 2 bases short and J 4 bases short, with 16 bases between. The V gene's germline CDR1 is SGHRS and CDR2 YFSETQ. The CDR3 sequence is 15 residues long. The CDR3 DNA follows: TGCGCCAGCAGCTTCGCCAGGCCGGTCCTGTACGAGCAGTACTTC. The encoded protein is CASSFARPVLYEQYF.

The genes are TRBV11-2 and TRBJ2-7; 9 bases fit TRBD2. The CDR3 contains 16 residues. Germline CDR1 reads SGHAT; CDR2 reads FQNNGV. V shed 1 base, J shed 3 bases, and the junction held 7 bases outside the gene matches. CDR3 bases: TGTGCCAGCAGCTTAGTGGCAGGGACTAGCTTCTACGAGCAGTACTTC. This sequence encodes CASSLVAGTSFYEQYF.

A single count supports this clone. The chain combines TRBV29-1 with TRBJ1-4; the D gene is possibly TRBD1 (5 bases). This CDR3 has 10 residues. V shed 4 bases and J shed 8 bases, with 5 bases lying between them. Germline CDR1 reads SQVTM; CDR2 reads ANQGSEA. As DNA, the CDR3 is TGCAGCGTTGGGGGCGAAAAACTGTTTTTT. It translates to CSVGGEKLFF.

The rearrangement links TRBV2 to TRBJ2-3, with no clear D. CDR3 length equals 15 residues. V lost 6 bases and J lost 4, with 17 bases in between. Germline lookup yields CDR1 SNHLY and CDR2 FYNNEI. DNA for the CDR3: TGTGCCAGCAGCTGTGGCGGCCCCCCGGCAGATACGCAGTATTTT. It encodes CASSCGGPPADTQYF. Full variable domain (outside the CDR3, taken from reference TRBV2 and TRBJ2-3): EPEVTQTPSHQVTQMGQEVILRCVPISNHLYFYWYRQILGQKVEFLVSFYNNEISEKSEIFDDQFSVERPDGSNFTLKIRSTKLEDSAMYFCASSCGGPPADTQYFGPGTRLTVL.

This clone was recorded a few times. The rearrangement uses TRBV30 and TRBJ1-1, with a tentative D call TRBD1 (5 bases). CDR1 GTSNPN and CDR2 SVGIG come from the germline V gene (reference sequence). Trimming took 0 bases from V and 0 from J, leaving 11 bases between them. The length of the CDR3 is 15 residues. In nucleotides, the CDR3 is TGTGCCTGGAGTGTGCAGGGTAGAGTGAACACTGAAGCTTTCTTT. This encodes CAWSVQGRVNTEAFF.

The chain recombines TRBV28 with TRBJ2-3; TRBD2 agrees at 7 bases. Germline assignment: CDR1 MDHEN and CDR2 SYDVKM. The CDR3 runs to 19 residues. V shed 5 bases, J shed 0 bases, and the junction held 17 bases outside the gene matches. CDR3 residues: CASSPPRGEGRGSTDTQYF. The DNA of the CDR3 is TGTGCCAGCAGTCCTCCTAGAGGGGAGGGCCGAGGGAGCACAGATACGCAGTATTTT. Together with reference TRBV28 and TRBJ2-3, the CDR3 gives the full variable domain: DVKVTQSSRYLVKRTGEKVFLECVQDMDHENMFWYRQDPGLGLRLIYFSYDVKMKEKGDIPEGYSVSREKKERFSLILESASTNQTSMYLCASSPPRGEGRGSTDTQYFGPGTRLTVL.